Following are 2 T cell receptor beta chains from one sample sequenced in a study of PD-1 blockade in mismatch repair-deficient tumors. TCRdb's copy holds only in-frame clones and misses some; the assay was immunoSEQ multiplex PCR. Among approximately 25,000 clones, nearly 85% were seen once, and the ten largest hold roughly 21%. Sequences were derived from peripheral blood, sampled 12 weeks after starting pembrolizumab. The source of these receptors is an adult with mismatch repair-deficient cancer.

This rearrangement joins TRBV30 to TRBJ2-3; unclear D gene. Trimming removed 1 base at V and 8 bases at J, with 7 bases between. Germline CDR1 reads GTSNPN; CDR2 reads SVGIG (reference sequence). This CDR3 has 11 amino acids. The CDR3 DNA sequence: TGTGCCTGGAGTGAAGGCGTTACGCAGTATTTT. As protein: CAWSEGVTQYF.

In regard to this clone: Other nucleotide sequences from this sample produce the same CDR3. The chain has TRBV6-4 and TRBJ2-3, with a possible D match to TRBD2 (6 bases). CDR3 length: 13 residues. V was shortened by 3 bases and J by 3 bases, with 7 bases between the two germline ends. Germline CDR1 MRHNA, CDR2 SNTAGT. The CDR3 loop reads CASSERETDTQYF. CDR3 DNA: TGTGCCAGCAGTGAGCGGGAAACAGATACGCAGTATTTT.